A selection of T cell receptor beta chains follows, all from one sample in a study of T cells in Graves' hyperthyroidism and ophthalmopathy. MiXCR was run by TCRdb on the multiplex PCR reads, yielding one entry per CDR3 protein. In the table there are about 400,000 distinct CDR3 sequences, 11% to 15% of which are singletons. Material: blood. The receptor source for this set is a middle-aged man with Graves' ophthalmopathy. The conserved cysteine and the conserved F or W are not part of the CDR3 here. The order of the fields is CDR3 length, V gene, D gene, CDR3 protein. D genes are given only for firm matches.

14	TRBV10-3	TRBD2	AISTMGTSGRYEQY
13	TRBV3-1	TRBD2	ASSQGTSGTDTQY
13	TRBV5-1	-	ASSQSADPRYGYT
11	TRBV28	-	ASIERTPTEAF
11	TRBV30	TRBD2	AWRSGNTDTQY
16	TRBV10-3	TRBD2	AIKSWGSLAGGGYEQY
11	TRBV7-8	-	ASSTRLSYEQY
15	TRBV14	-	ASSSRSLGTMNTEAF
15	TRBV20-1	TRBD2	SAGDRTSGSGIGELF
15	TRBV4-1	TRBD1	ASSRLGQGPNTGELF
16	TRBV18	TRBD2	ASSPLFPGTSSGDTQY